This T cell receptor beta chain was obtained from a study of OX40 agonist ivuxolimab in advanced cancers. Study summary: Ivuxolimab, which patients received intravenously every 2 weeks, was dosed at 0.01 to 10 mg/kg.

The germline V gene has CDR1 SNHLY and CDR2 FYNNEI. V gave up 8 bases and J gave up 1 base, with 12 bases separating them. The CDR3 runs 14 residues. The data were produced by immunoSEQ multiplex PCR, yet TCRdb's version contains in-frame clones alone and is incomplete. The sample lists around 70,000 clones; 82% were seen once. The TCR sequence derives from an adult with an advanced solid tumor such as melanoma, head and neck, liver or kidney cancer. This chain uses TRBV2 with TRBJ1-3; D gene ambiguous. The sample in question was CD4+ or CD8+ T cells sorted from blood, obtained in a trial of the OX40 agonist ivuxolimab. The CDR3 sequence: CASGREASGNTIYF. In nucleotides, the CDR3 is TGTGCCAGCGGGAGGGAAGCATCTGGAAACACCATATATTTT.